This passage covers 18 T cell receptor beta chains from one sample sequenced in a study of blood T cell repertoires in COVID-19. Data came from immunoSEQ multiplex PCR; TCRdb stores just in-frame clones and leaves some out. The sample includes some 100,000 clones, around 90% of them seen just once. The sequencing sample was made of peripheral blood. The receptors here all came from a man in his forties or fifties with acute or convalescent COVID-19.

The chain uses TRBV5-1 and TRBJ2-1; D is unresolved. Deletions cut 0 bases from V and 4 bases from J, with 8 bases between. The CDR3 has 14 amino acids. CDR1 is SGHRS and CDR2 is YFSETQ in the germline V gene. The CDR3 reads CASSLGGEYNEQFF. The CDR3 DNA reads TGCGCCAGCAGCTTGGGAGGAGAATACAATGAGCAGTTCTTC.

This chain links TRBV7-6 with TRBJ1-1; 7 bases align to TRBD1. Trimming cost V 4 bases and J 3 bases; bases outside gene matches: 5. Per the germline V gene, CDR1 is SGHVS and CDR2 is FNYEAQ. There are 14 residues in the CDR3. The CDR3 DNA follows: TGTGCCAGCAGCTGGAACAGGGGAGACACTGAAGCTTTCTTT. Its translation: CASSWNRGDTEAFF.

V usage is TRBV9 and J usage is TRBJ2-5, with 12 nucleotides matching TRBD1. CDR1 and CDR2 from the germline V gene are SGDLS and YYNGEE. This CDR3 spans 17 amino acids. Unmatched junction bases numbered 7, after V lost 0 bases and J lost 4 bases. CDR3 sequence: CASSVAVGTGGLETQYF. DNA for the CDR3: TGTGCCAGCAGCGTAGCGGTGGGGACAGGGGGCCTAGAGACCCAGTACTTC.

This clone is a singleton in its sample. V gene TRBV12-3 or TRBV12-4 combines with J gene TRBJ1-2; the match to TRBD1 covers 8 bases. The CDR3 is made up of 12 amino acids. The J segment lost 5 bases and the V segment lost 5 bases, leaving 1 base of the junction unmatched. The CDR3 here is CASSDRGYGYTF. For the CDR3, the DNA is TGTGCCAGCAGTGACAGGGGTTATGGCTACACCTTC.

This chain connects TRBV28 to TRBJ1-6; weak D call: TRBD1 (5 bases). The length of the CDR3 is 14 residues. The V end lost 7 bases, the J end lost 2 bases, and 9 bases lay between the germline ends. In germline, CDR1 is MDHEN, CDR2 SYDVKM. The CDR3 region has the DNA TGTGCCAGCATGGGGGGTCCCTATAATTCACCCCTCCACTTT. Residues: CASMGGPYNSPLHF. Full variable domain (outside the CDR3, taken from reference TRBV28 and TRBJ1-6): DVKVTQSSRYLVKRTGEKVFLECVQDMDHENMFWYRQDPGLGLRLIYFSYDVKMKEKGDIPEGYSVSREKKERFSLILESASTNQTSMYLCASMGGPYNSPLHFGNGTRLTVT.

The chain carries TRBV12-5 and TRBJ1-6; weak D call: TRBD1 (6 bases). Trimming cost V 1 base and J 8 bases, with 9 bases left between them. The CDR3 length is 14 residues. The V gene's germline CDR1 is LGHNT and CDR2 FRNRAP. The CDR3 DNA reads as TGTGCTAGTGGTTTGGGAGGGGGAGATTCACCCCTCCACTTT. Translating it yields CASGLGGGDSPLHF.

The chain recombines TRBV7-9 with TRBJ2-7; D is uncertain. Germline V gives CDR1 SEHNR, CDR2 FQNEAQ (reference sequence). The CDR3 consists of 15 residues. Trimming removed 1 base from V and 3 bases from J, with 13 bases in between. The CDR3 protein is CASSLVRSYGYEQYF. The CDR3 DNA is TGTGCCAGCAGCTTAGTCCGTTCATACGGCTACGAGCAGTACTTC.

The chain recombines TRBV28 with TRBJ2-2; D ambiguous. With 2 bases removed from V and 6 bases from J, the gap between germline ends came to 7 bases. Germline CDR1 reads MDHEN; CDR2 reads SYDVKM. The CDR3 is 13 residues long. CDR3 sequence reads: CASSLEVPGELFF. The CDR3 nucleotides read TGTGCCAGCAGTTTAGAGGTGCCCGGGGAGCTGTTTTTT.

The rearrangement uses TRBV5-1 and TRBJ2-2; maybe TRBD2 (5 bases). Germline V gene lookup returns CDR1 SGHRS and CDR2 YFSETQ. This CDR3 spans 15 amino acids. The ends were cut back, 4 bases at V and 5 bases at J, with 15 bases in the middle. The CDR3 reads CASSPLSGGTGELFF. The CDR3 nucleotides are TGCGCCAGCAGCCCCCTATCCGGAGGAACCGGGGAGCTGTTTTTT.

This clone appeared once. This sequence joins TRBV7-6 and TRBJ2-7; D is perhaps TRBD1 (5 bases). The CDR3 runs 13 residues. V shed 4 bases and J shed 4 bases, with 11 bases lying between them. CDR1 and CDR2 from the germline V gene are SGHVS and FNYEAQ. CDR3 protein: CASSSRQSYEQYF. The CDR3, as DNA: TGTGCCAGCAGCTCTCGACAGTCGTACGAGCAGTACTTC.

CDR3 region: CASSSREAFF. CDR3 sequence (DNA): TGTGCCAGCAGTTCCCGTGAAGCTTTCTTT. The rearrangement joins TRBV28 to TRBJ1-1, with D unresolved. The V gene lost 4 bases and the J gene lost 7 bases, with 4 bases spanning the gap. Germline CDR1 is MDHEN and CDR2 is SYDVKM. The CDR3 length is 10 residues.

The chain uses TRBV6-1 and TRBJ2-7; D remains unclear. Looked up from germline, CDR1 is MNHNS and CDR2 is SASEGT. V was cut by 1 base and J by 5 bases, with 12 bases left in between. The CDR3 runs to 14 residues. The CDR3 sequence: CASSEVGRSNEQYF. CDR3 DNA: TGTGCCAGCAGTGAAGTTGGCAGGTCAAACGAGCAGTACTTC.

Only a few counts were recorded for this clone. V is TRBV28 and J is TRBJ1-5, with 11 bases that match TRBD1. Losses at the gene ends were 8 bases for V and 4 bases for J; bases not matched to a gene: 4. CDR1 MDHEN and CDR2 SYDVKM come from the germline V gene. The CDR3 contains 14 residues. DNA for the CDR3: TGTGCCAGCGGGACAGGGGGTCCGAATCAGCCCCAGCATTTT. It encodes CASGTGGPNQPQHF.

V and J are TRBV5-1 and TRBJ2-5; 9 positions agree with TRBD2. This CDR3 is 16 amino acids long. The ends lost 1 base at V and 2 bases at J; junction bases unmatched: 6. Per the germline V gene, CDR1 is SGHRS and CDR2 is YFSETQ. CDR3 loop: CASSLSGSGGQETQYF. The CDR3 DNA follows: TGCGCCAGCAGCTTGTCAGGAAGCGGGGGGCAAGAGACCCAGTACTTC.

The gene calls are TRBV5-1 and TRBJ1-3, with 7 bases that match TRBD1. V shed 0 bases, J shed 0 bases, and the junction held 6 bases outside the gene matches. Germline V gene data show CDR1 as SGHRS and CDR2 as YFSETQ. This CDR3 contains 17 residues. CDR3 DNA sequence: TGCGCCAGCAGCTTGGGCGGGACAGAGGGCTCTGGAAACACCATATATTTT. This gives the protein CASSLGGTEGSGNTIYF. Full variable domain (rest looked up from reference TRBV5-1 and TRBJ1-3): KAGVTQTPRYLIKTRGQQVTLSCSPISGHRSVSWYQQTPGQGLQFLFEYFSETQRNKGNFPGRFSGRQFSNSRSEMNVSTLELGDSALYLCASSLGGTEGSGNTIYFGEGSWLTVV.

V is TRBV18 and J is TRBJ2-6; D not resolved. Germline V gene lookup returns CDR1 KGHSH and CDR2 LQKENI. There are 18 residues in the CDR3. With 3 bases removed from V and 2 bases from J, the gap between germline ends came to 17 bases. CDR3: CASSPRGGSLAGANVLTF. CDR3 nucleotide sequence: TGTGCCAGCTCACCCCGCGGCGGAAGTTTGGCTGGGGCCAACGTCCTGACTTTC.

The chain employs TRBV19 and TRBJ2-1; D possibly corresponds to TRBD2 (6 bases). The CDR3 has 13 residues. The V and J ends lost 9 bases and 7 bases respectively, with 16 bases between them. Germline V gene data show CDR1 as LNHDA and CDR2 as SQIVND (reference sequence). CDR3: CASSLRLVNEQFF. In nucleotides, the CDR3 is TGTGCCAGCTCCCTCCGACTAGTTAATGAGCAGTTCTTC.

V gene TRBV9 combines with J gene TRBJ2-2; D is unclear. The germline V gene encodes CDR1 SGDLS and CDR2 YYNGEE. This CDR3 contains 13 residues. Between the trimmed V and J ends, which lost 2 bases and 4 bases, there was a span of 6 bases. In DNA, the CDR3 is TGTGCCAGCAGCGTTTTAATCACCGGGGAGCTGTTTTTT. Translation gives CASSVLITGELFF. Drawing the rest from reference TRBV9 and TRBJ2-2, the complete variable domain is DSGVTQTPKHLITATGQRVTLRCSPRSGDLSVYWYQQSLDQGLQFLIQYYNGEERAKGNILERFSAQQFPDLHSELNLSSLELGDSALYFCASSVLITGELFFGEGSRLTVL.